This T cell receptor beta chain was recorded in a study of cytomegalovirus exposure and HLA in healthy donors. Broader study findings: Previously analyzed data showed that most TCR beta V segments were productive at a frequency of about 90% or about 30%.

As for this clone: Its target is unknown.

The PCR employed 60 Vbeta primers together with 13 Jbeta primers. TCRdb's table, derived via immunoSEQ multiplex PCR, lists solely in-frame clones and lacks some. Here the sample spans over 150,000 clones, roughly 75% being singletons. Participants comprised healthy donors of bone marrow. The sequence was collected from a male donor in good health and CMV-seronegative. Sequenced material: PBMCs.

CDR3 residues: CASSQGGNRGNTEAFF. The CDR3 region has the DNA TGTGCCAGCAGCCAAGGCGGCAACAGGGGGAACACTGAAGCTTTCTTT. This chain links TRBV5-4 with TRBJ1-1; TRBD1 aligns across 7 bases. In germline, CDR1 is SGHNT, CDR2 YYREEE (reference sequence). The CDR3 covers 16 residues. Germline trimming cut 4 bases from V and 1 base from J; bases unmatched to any gene: 10.